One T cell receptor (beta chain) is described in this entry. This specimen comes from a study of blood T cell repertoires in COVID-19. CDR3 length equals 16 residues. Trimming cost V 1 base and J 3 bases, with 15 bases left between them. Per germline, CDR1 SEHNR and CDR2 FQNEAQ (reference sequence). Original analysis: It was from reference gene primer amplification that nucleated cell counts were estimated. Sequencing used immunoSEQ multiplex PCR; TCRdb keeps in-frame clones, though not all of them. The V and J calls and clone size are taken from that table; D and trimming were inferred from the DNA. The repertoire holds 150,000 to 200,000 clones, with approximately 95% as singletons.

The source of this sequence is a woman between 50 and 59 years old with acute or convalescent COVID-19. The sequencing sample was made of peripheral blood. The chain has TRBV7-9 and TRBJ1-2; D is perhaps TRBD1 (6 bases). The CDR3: CASSLGPPGQDYGYTF. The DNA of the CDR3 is TGTGCCAGCAGCTTAGGCCCCCCGGGACAAGACTATGGCTACACCTTC.